A single T cell receptor (beta chain) is shown here with its context. The data originate from a study of control samples from healthy donors and cancer patients. Method: immunoSEQ multiplex PCR; TCRdb's copy keeps in-frame clones and lacks some. The table shows some 94,000 clones, with about 88% occurring only once. The CDR3 contains 12 residues. With 8 bases removed from V and 8 bases from J, the gap between germline ends came to 13 bases. This sequence originates from a woman between 50 and 59 years old in good health. This chain uses TRBV12-3 or TRBV12-4 with TRBJ1-3; D unclear. Sequencing used blood. CDR3 sequence reads: CASRGILDTIYF. The DNA for the CDR3 is TGTGCCAGCCGTGGGATCTTAGACACCATATATTTT.